A selection of T cell receptor beta chains follows, all from one sample in a study of T cell repertoires in cytomegalovirus infection. No antigen has been assigned to these receptors. TCRdb redid the calling of the reads with MiXCR, one entry per CDR3 protein. The repertoire holds about 830,000 distinct CDR3 sequences, with approximately 30% as singletons. The sample in question was cultured CD8+ T cells from PBMCs, obtained from culture after CMV antigen stimulation. These receptors came from a human donor in good health (CMV status not recorded). Some clones in this sample may be carry-over from other donors' samples. Both conserved end residues are part of each CDR3. For some rows the clone size is stated as once, few or many, or as a class when expanded; others skip it.

V	size	CDR3
TRBV19	few	CASSTDKRQGYEPDYNEQFF
TRBV4-2	NA	CASSQAPTGLAGAFSTDTQYF
TRBV6-5	NA	CASSYSSGGAMEQFF
TRBV5-1	NA	CASSSGTPTGELFF
TRBV7-9	NA	CASSLADNSYGYTF
TRBV4-1	NA	CASSPGQGGSEQYF
TRBV7-2	NA	CASSPGTSYQETQYF
TRBV5-5	few	CASSWGDSNQPQHF
TRBV19	NA	CASSIGRDRNQPQHF
TRBV25-1	once	CASSDLGLGQYF
TRBV14	few	CASSVLMGNTGELFF
TRBV12-3/TRBV12-4	NA	CVSSSGTGNNQPQHF
TRBV7-9	few	CASSLSPRVNTEAFF
TRBV2	many	CASSDSYNEQFF
TRBV7-2	many	CASSPLEGAYNEQFF
TRBV4-3	few	CASSQDGGSTEAFF
TRBV12-3/TRBV12-4	few	CASSRLVGETQYF
TRBV6-1	NA	CASRSRDRVPGELFF
TRBV6-1	NA	CASGVGQNTEAFF
TRBV6-1	NA	CASTGVSYEQYF
TRBV7-6	NA	CASSLALDKQGGYTF
TRBV7-2	many	CASSPRIGGRSEAFF
TRBV20-1	few	CSAPGQGARGNQPQHF
TRBV27	few	CASSLGSGVSTDTQYF
TRBV7-9	few	CASSPPGGGPTGELFF
TRBV12-3/TRBV12-4	NA	CASSLEDRTGWSGYTF
TRBV28	NA	CASSLWDPGELFF
TRBV6-1	NA	CASSEWLIENIQYF
TRBV4-1	few	CASSHGQGADYGYTF
TRBV7-8	few	CASTPYGQGRWGYTF
TRBV12-3/TRBV12-4	few	CASSLGGLGRVITEAFF
TRBV7-2	NA	CTSSLTGTTGNTEAFF
TRBV6-2/TRBV6-3	NA	CASKYTGQGADEQFF
TRBV5-8	few	CASSSWWGRTEAFF
TRBV12-5	NA	CASGPNTGELFF
TRBV20-1	once	CSAGPGEAFF
TRBV7-6	NA	CASSIRQGGETQYF
TRBV20-1	NA	CSAVGTGTNYGYTF
TRBV5-1	NA	CASQSQGITEAFF